Sequencing of this TCR beta chain was carried out in a study of cytomegalovirus exposure and HLA in healthy donors. The PCR contained 60 Vbeta and 13 Jbeta primers. Sequencing used immunoSEQ multiplex PCR; TCRdb keeps in-frame clones, though not all of them. This sample has over 95,000 clones, with around 70% found just once. The CDR3 is 17 residues long. V was clipped by 2 bases and J by 2 bases, with 19 bases between them. The germline V gene has CDR1 MGHRA and CDR2 YSYEKL. Specimen: PBMCs. The rearrangement links TRBV4-1 to TRBJ2-7; D possibly corresponds to TRBD1 (5 bases). This TCR came from a middle-aged woman in good health and CMV-seropositive. CDR3 residues: CASSQQDPRSDTYEQYF. The CDR3 region has the DNA TGCGCCAGCAGCCAACAAGACCCGAGGTCGGACACCTACGAGCAGTACTTC.